This T cell receptor (beta chain) was recorded in a study of T cell changes during pregnancy in multiple sclerosis. Clones were sequenced by immunoSEQ multiplex PCR, and TCRdb holds only the in-frame ones, with some missing. This sample carries approximately 63,000 clones, 92% of them seen once, and the ten largest clones take around 2%. Losses at the gene ends were 7 bases for V and 0 bases for J; bases not matched to a gene: 2. CDR3 length: 15 residues. CDR1 SGHVS and CDR2 FQNEAQ come from the germline V gene. The sequence came from a female donor in good health, enrolled as a control in a pregnancy study. This chain connects TRBV7-8 to TRBJ2-4; 11 positions match TRBD2. The specimen was peripheral blood, collected in the third trimester of pregnancy. The DNA for the CDR3 is TGTGCCAGCACCGGACTAGCGGGAGCCAAAAACATTCAGTACTTC. This sequence encodes CASTGLAGAKNIQYF.